The clone carrying this T cell receptor (beta chain) was observed many times. The source of the sample is a study of T cells after yellow fever vaccination. CDR1 is DFQATT, CDR2 SNEGSKA, per germline (reference sequence). There are 14 residues in the CDR3. The junction had 4 bases not matched to a gene; V was cut back by 5 bases and J by 6 bases. TCRdb reprocessed the 5' RACE reads via MiXCR and lists one record per CDR3 protein. The table includes over 130,000 distinct CDR3 sequences, over 7% detected once. This TCR was sampled from a young man who received the YFV17D yellow fever vaccine. V and J are TRBV20-1 and TRBJ2-1; 13 nucleotides agree with TRBD2. The sample was CD4+ T cells sorted from PBMCs, taken 5 days after the yellow fever booster vaccination. DNA for the CDR3: TGCAGTGCTTTTGGACTAGCGGGAGCCAATGAGCAGTTCTTC. Residues: CSAFGLAGANEQFF.